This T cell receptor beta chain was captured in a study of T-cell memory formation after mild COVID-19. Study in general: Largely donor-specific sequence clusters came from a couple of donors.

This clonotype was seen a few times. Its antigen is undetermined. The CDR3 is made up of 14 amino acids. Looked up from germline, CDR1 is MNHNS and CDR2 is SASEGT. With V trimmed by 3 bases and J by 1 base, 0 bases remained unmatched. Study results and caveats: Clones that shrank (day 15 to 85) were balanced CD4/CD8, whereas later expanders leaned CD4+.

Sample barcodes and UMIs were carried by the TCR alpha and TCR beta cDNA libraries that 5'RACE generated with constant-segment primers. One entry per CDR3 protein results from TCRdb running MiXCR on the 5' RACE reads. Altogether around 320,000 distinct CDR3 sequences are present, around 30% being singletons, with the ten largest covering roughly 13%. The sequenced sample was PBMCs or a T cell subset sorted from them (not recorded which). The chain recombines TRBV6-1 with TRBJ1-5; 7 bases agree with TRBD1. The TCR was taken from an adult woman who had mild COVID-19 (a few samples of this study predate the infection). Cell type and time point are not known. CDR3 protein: CASSETGSNQPQHF. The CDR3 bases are TGTGCCAGCAGTGAGACAGGGAGCAATCAGCCCCAGCATTTT.